The source of this T cell receptor beta chain is a study of CD8+ T cells in alopecia areata. On this clone itself: Its antigen remains unknown.

Germline assignment: CDR1 GTSNPN and CDR2 SVGIG (reference sequence). V was trimmed by 3 bases and J by 2 bases, leaving 11 bases between them. CDR3 length equals 13 residues. Notes on the study in general: Clonality was higher in lesional than normal scalp, especially in alopecia totalis/universalis.

cDNA prepared by RNA extraction and subsequent reverse transcription served as the template for sequencing. Profiled with immunoSEQ multiplex PCR; TCRdb holds only in-frame clones, not every one. The sample has about 200,000 clones; more than 55% are singletons. J is TRBJ2-7 and V is TRBV30; D is possibly TRBD2 (6 bases). This clonotype was obtained from a human donor in good health. The specimen sequenced was CD8+ T cells sorted from blood. In nucleotides, the CDR3 is TGTGCCTGGAGCCCGGGGGAGGCCTACGAGCAGTACTTC. Translated, it gives CAWSPGEAYEQYF.